The entry that follows covers one TCR beta chain sequence. Its cognate antigen has yet to be identified. The input lacks base qualities; no much larger clone sits a single base away. V loses 0 bases, J loses 6 bases, and the germline ends lie 12 bases apart. From cysteine to phenylalanine, the CDR3 is 16 amino acids long. Just the 48-base CDR3 DNA is kept, in frame starting at base 1. As encoded in the germline V gene, CDR1 is MNHEY while CDR2 is SVGAGI. Participants in the prospective study were enrolled through a virtual design, were aged roughly 18 to 100 years, and lived in 20 to 30 United States geographic areas. In the prospective study, participants were assigned to cohorts based on the clinical history participants reported in a screening survey and a study questionnaire. Recovered participants in ImmuneRACE Cohort 3 were defined by two consecutive negative NP/OP PCR tests, clearance by a healthcare professional, or resolution of symptoms. Each participant in the prospective study had whole blood, serum and a nasopharyngeal or oropharyngeal swab collected by mobile phlebotomists. Participants in the prospective study had the option to provide additional blood draws and questionnaires over a 2-month period. Prospective study blood samples were shipped either frozen or at room temperature before DNA extraction.

The sample originates from a study of blood T cell repertoires in COVID-19 (dated by TCRdb to the early 2020s). As for the study more broadly: Collaborator samples came from the United States, Italy and Spain and covered acute and convalescent phases of COVID-19. Subjects who had been exposed to COVID-19, were actively infected with it, or had recovered from it provided the deeply sampled blood TCRbeta repertoires that made up the dataset. Nearly every sample came with metadata listing a de-identified subject ID, COVID-19 status, age in years and sex. The repertoires were released in a freely available public database intended as a resource for research on the immune response to SARS-CoV-2. Samples were obtained from the ongoing ImmuneRACE study (first 160 participants) and from 1,254 subjects provided by 6 global collaborators. Where HLA class I and class II types were available, the types were taken from metadata supplied by the sample provider, not from assay-based typing. The prospective study material was composed of cDNA or gDNA derived from T cells, B-cell-depleted T cells, or PBMCs.

TCRbeta CDR3 regions were amplified from genomic DNA using the immunoSEQ Assay, a bias-controlled multiplex PCR. Processing in the source paper ran as follows. Nucleated cell counts per sample were estimated from amplification of reference gene primers within the assay. Sequence reads were collapsed and filtered to measure the absolute abundance of every unique TCRbeta CDR3 rearrangement. For each sample, productive Simpson clonality was calculated as the square root of Simpson's diversity index over productive rearrangements. TCRdb stores this immuneACCESS table with in-frame sequences only. Part of the clones is absent; in the studies checked, under half of the shortfall reflects unresolved V genes, and no reason is known for the rest. V, J and clone size reflect that table, while D and trimming were determined from the DNA. This sample comprises about 380,000 clones, around 89% of them detected only once. Together, the top ten hold more than 0.95% of the sample.

General conclusions and limits of the study: How much clinical and demographic metadata was included differed by source and by participant, and the metadata was provided uncurated.

Sample: PBMCs or T cells enriched from blood (not recorded which). The V gene is TRBV6-5 and the J gene is TRBJ1-6; the D gene remains uncertain. The TCR originated in a woman younger than 35 who had recovered from COVID-19. CDR3 region: CASSYSPGKRNSPLHF. The sequenced DNA is TGTGCCAGCAGTTACTCCCCCGGGAAACGTAATTCACCCCTCCACTTT.